This TCR beta chain was profiled in a study of cytomegalovirus exposure and HLA in healthy donors. With respect to this clone: Its antigen is unknown.

Germline CDR1 reads SGHTA; CDR2 reads FQGNSA. The CDR3 has 17 residues. J was trimmed by 5 bases and V by 1 base; bases with no gene match: 9. A multiplex PCR was run with 60 Vbeta primers and 13 Jbeta primers. Sequencing was performed with immunoSEQ multiplex PCR; in TCRdb, only in-frame clones are kept and a portion is missing. The data contain about 190,000 clones, over 60% of them singletons. Healthy people donating bone marrow made up the donors. Findings of the study overall: Indistinguishable V segments, including TRBV6-2 and TRBV6-3, were excluded. For TCR beta chains, V- and J-gene trimming was later linked to a missense DCLRE1C variant. Follow-up analysis found HLA locus-dependent TCR association rates, highest for DRB1 and lowest for HLA-C.

The chain is built from TRBV7-2 and TRBJ2-3, with TRBD2 matching over 10 bases. The TCR was taken from a woman aged 40 to 49 in good health and CMV-seronegative. Sequencing used PBMCs. The CDR3 is CASSLGSSGRAIDTQYF. The CDR3 coding sequence is TGTGCCAGCAGCTTAGGAAGCAGCGGGAGGGCCATAGATACGCAGTATTTT.